The 16 T cell receptor beta chains below all came from one sample that was sequenced in a study of identical twins. From the 5' RACE reads, TCRdb called clonotypes with MiXCR, one entry per CDR3 protein. The repertoire holds about 200,000 distinct CDR3 sequences, 6.5% seen once, with roughly 15% in the top ten. These records were also assigned to another study, of T cells expressing NK-cell markers.

The sample was CD8+ T cells sorted from blood. The receptors stem from a woman under 30 in good health.

V gene TRBV3-1 combines with J gene TRBJ2-5, with a weak D call TRBD2 (6 bases). The V gene lost 3 bases and the J gene lost 0 bases, with 11 bases spanning the gap. In germline, CDR1 is LGHDT, CDR2 YNNKEL (reference sequence). This CDR3 comprises 15 residues. The CDR3, as DNA: TGTGCCAGCAGCCAGGGTGGCGGGGACCAAGAGACCCAGTACTTC. Its translation: CASSQGGGDQETQYF.

In its sample, this clonotype was seen a few times. CDR3 amino acids: CASSTQGRTYF. The CDR3 nucleotides are TGTGCCAGCAGCACACAGGGACGCACGTACTTC. The chain joins TRBV11-2 to TRBJ2-7, with a tentative D call TRBD1 (6 bases). The CDR3 totals 11 residues. Germline V CDR1 and CDR2: SGHAT, FQNNGV. V dropped 5 bases and J dropped 12 bases, with 14 bases sitting between them.

This clonotype was seen more than once but under ten times. V gene TRBV30 combines with J gene TRBJ2-2; 7 positions match TRBD1. V lost 4 bases to trimming and J lost 1 base; unmatched junction nucleotides: 9. The CDR3 runs to 16 residues. The germline V gene has CDR1 GTSNPN and CDR2 SVGIG (reference sequence). This chain's CDR3 is CAWNRAGTVNTGELFF. CDR3 coding DNA: TGTGCCTGGAACAGGGCCGGGACAGTGAACACCGGGGAGCTGTTTTTT. Together with reference TRBV30 and TRBJ2-2, the CDR3 gives the full variable domain: SQTIHQWPATLVQPVGSPLSLECTVEGTSNPNLYWYRQAAGRGLQLLFYSVGIGQISSEVPQNLSASRPQDRQFILSSKKLLLSDSGFYLCAWNRAGTVNTGELFFGEGSRLTVL.

This clonotype was seen many times. The genes are TRBV7-9 and TRBJ2-5; 12 bases align to TRBD2. V trimming: 5 bases; J trimming: 7 bases; junction bases outside the gene matches: 11. The CDR3 is made up of 16 amino acids. Per the germline V gene, CDR1 is SEHNR and CDR2 is FQNEAQ (reference sequence). Here the CDR3 DNA reads TGTGCCAGCAGCCCCCCTAGCGGGGGGGCCCTCGGGACCCAGTACTTC. It specifies CASSPPSGGALGTQYF.

This clonotype was counted only a few times. The chain uses TRBV20-1 and TRBJ2-3, with 8 bases matching TRBD2. Germline CDR1 and CDR2: DFQATT and SNEGSKA (reference sequence). The CDR3 length is 15 residues. Unmatched junction bases numbered 8, after V lost 5 bases and J lost 1 base. CDR3 DNA: TGCAGTGCTGACGAGACTAGCGCCGGCACAGATACGCAGTATTTT. Translating gives CSADETSAGTDTQYF.

This clonotype has ten or more counts. The gene calls are TRBV14 and TRBJ2-7; D remains unclear. Germline CDR1 SGHDN, CDR2 FVKESK. Trimming stripped 1 base from V and 2 bases from J, with 9 bases between. This CDR3 is 14 amino acids long. The CDR3 nucleotides are TGTGCCAGCAGCCAAGTTGGGGATACCTACGAGCAGTACTTC. This translates into CASSQVGDTYEQYF.

V and J are TRBV5-6 and TRBJ2-7, with D tentatively TRBD1 or TRBD2 (5 bases each). CDR1 and CDR2 (germline): SGHDT, YYEEEE. Trimming removed 4 bases from V and 1 base from J, with 12 bases in between. The CDR3 length is 14 residues. The CDR3 loop reads CASSLRGVSYEQYF. CDR3 DNA: TGTGCCAGCAGCCTGCGAGGGGTTTCCTACGAGCAGTACTTC.

The V call is TRBV27, the J call TRBJ1-2, with a possible D match to TRBD1 (6 bases). The CDR3 sequence is 17 residues long. The ends were cut back, 4 bases at V and 5 bases at J, with 23 bases in the middle. Germline CDR1 MNHEY, CDR2 SMNVEV (reference sequence). This CDR3 reads CASSSDTTFDRSYGYTF. CDR3 coding DNA: TGTGCCAGCAGTTCAGATACCACCTTTGACAGGAGTTATGGCTACACCTTC.

This clonotype was recorded at least ten times. V and J are TRBV7-8 and TRBJ2-5; no definite D call. CDR3 length: 12 residues. Looked up from germline, CDR1 is SGHVS and CDR2 is FQNEAQ. In DNA form, the CDR3 reads TGTGCTACCCATGGGCTAGTGGAGACCCAGTACTTC. This sequence encodes CATHGLVETQYF.

This clonotype was picked up many times. As DNA, the CDR3 is TGCAGTGCTAGTTGGGCGGGTGAGCAGTTCTTC. Protein: CSASWAGEQFF. The chain employs TRBV20-1 and TRBJ2-1, with D maybe TRBD2 (5 bases). This CDR3 spans 11 amino acids. The ends were cut back, 3 bases at V and 9 bases at J, with 9 bases in the middle. Germline loops: CDR1 DFQATT, CDR2 SNEGSKA (reference sequence).

CDR3 residues: CASSLTGTSGQETQYF. CDR3 nucleotide sequence: TGCGCCAGCAGCTTAACCGGGACTAGCGGCCAAGAGACCCAGTACTTC. V is TRBV5-1 and J is TRBJ2-5; 11 positions match TRBD2. The CDR3 has 16 residues. Germline V gene lookup returns CDR1 SGHRS and CDR2 YFSETQ. The junction had 4 bases not matched to a gene; V was cut back by 2 bases and J by 1 base.

A few counts support this clonotype. V and J are TRBV4-2 and TRBJ2-5; TRBD2 matches 10 bases. Trimming took 1 base from V and 4 from J; bases not matched to a gene: 6. CDR1 and CDR2 (germline): LGHNA, YNFKEQ. CDR3 size: 16 residues. This chain's CDR3 is CASSQGQRGGRETQYF. CDR3 nucleotide sequence: TGTGCCAGCAGCCAAGGCCAGCGGGGGGGCCGAGAGACCCAGTACTTC.

This clonotype was counted only a few times. The chain has TRBV27 and TRBJ2-7; perhaps TRBD2 as D (7 bases). Germline assignment: CDR1 MNHEY and CDR2 SMNVEV (reference sequence). V was cut by 4 bases and J by 2 bases, with 15 bases left in between. The CDR3 has 15 amino acids. The CDR3 DNA follows: TGTGCCAGCAGTTGGGGGGGGGGGCGAGCCTACGAGCAGTACTTC. It specifies CASSWGGGRAYEQYF.

In nucleotides, the CDR3 is TGTGCCAGCAGCCCGGGACAGTTTGAAGCTTTCTTT. It yields the protein CASSPGQFEAFF. The chain links TRBV5-6 to TRBJ1-1, with 7 bases matching TRBD1. Germline lookup yields CDR1 SGHDT and CDR2 YYEEEE. Trimming removed 4 bases from V and 7 bases from J; junction bases left unmatched: 4. The CDR3 contains 12 residues. The whole variable domain, remainder taken from reference TRBV5-6 and TRBJ1-1, is DAGVTQSPTHLIKTRGQQVTLRCSPKSGHDTVSWYQQALGQGPQFIFQYYEEEERQRGNFPDRFSGHQFPNYSSELNVNALLLGDSALYLCASSPGQFEAFFGQGTRLTVV.

There are a few counts of this clonotype. This chain connects TRBV10-3 to TRBJ2-7; 7 bases match TRBD1. This CDR3 region has 12 residues. The trim removed 11 bases at V and 3 bases at J, leaving 7 bases unmatched. Germline CDR1 is ENHRY and CDR2 is SYGVKD. For the CDR3, the DNA is TGTGCCTGTGGGGACAGTTACTACGAGCAGTACTTC. Translated, it gives CACGDSYYEQYF.

This clonotype has more than one count but fewer than ten. CDR3 sequence reads: CASSPPGQASHEQFF. The CDR3 DNA is TGTGCCAGCAGCCCCCCCGGACAGGCGTCCCATGAGCAGTTCTTC. V gene TRBV7-9 combines with J gene TRBJ2-1, with 7 bases that match TRBD1. Looked up from germline, CDR1 is SEHNR and CDR2 is FQNEAQ (reference sequence). This CDR3 has 15 amino acids. Trimming took 5 bases from V and 8 from J; bases not matched to a gene: 12.